This T cell receptor (beta chain) was recorded in a study of shared clonotypes between healthy human individuals. Study-wide points: The study found about 4.6% of naive CD4 clonotypes shared across a few donors. There were few donors, and this limited the genetic and exposure-history diversity represented. Sorted-subset sequencing, rarefaction showed, was incomplete despite large depth.

The genomic DNA of each subset was split evenly across several immunoSEQ plates. This table comes from immunoSEQ multiplex PCR, and its TCRdb copy is limited to in-frame clones, with some not included. The sample has approximately 740,000 clones; approximately 74% are singletons. This CDR3 contains 19 residues. Regarding this clone: What it binds is unknown.

The chain recombines TRBV21-1 with TRBJ2-7; TRBD2 is taken as the D call from the table, unchecked against the DNA. TRBV21-1 is flagged as a pseudogene. This clonotype originated in a woman aged 25 to 45 in good health. The source material was memory CD4+ T cells sorted from blood. The subset: CD45RA-negative fraction. CDR3 amino acids: CASSVGTSGREGASYEQYF. The CDR3, as DNA: TGTGCCAGCAGCGTGGGGACTAGCGGGAGAGAGGGGGCCTCCTACGAGCAGTACTTC.